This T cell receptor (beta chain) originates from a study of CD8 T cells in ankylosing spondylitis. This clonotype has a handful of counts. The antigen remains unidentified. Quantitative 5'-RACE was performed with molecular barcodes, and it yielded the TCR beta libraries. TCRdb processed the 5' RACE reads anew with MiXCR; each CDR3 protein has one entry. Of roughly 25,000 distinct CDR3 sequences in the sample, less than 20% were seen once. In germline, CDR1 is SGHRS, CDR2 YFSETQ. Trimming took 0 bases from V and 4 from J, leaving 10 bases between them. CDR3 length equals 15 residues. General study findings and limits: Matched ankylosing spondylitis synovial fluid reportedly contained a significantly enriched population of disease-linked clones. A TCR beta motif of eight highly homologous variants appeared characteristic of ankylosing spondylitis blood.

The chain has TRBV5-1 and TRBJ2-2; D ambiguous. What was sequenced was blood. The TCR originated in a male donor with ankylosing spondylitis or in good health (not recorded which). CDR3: CASSLVSQATGELFF. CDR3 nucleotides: TGCGCCAGCAGCTTGGTGTCCCAGGCCACCGGGGAGCTGTTTTTT.